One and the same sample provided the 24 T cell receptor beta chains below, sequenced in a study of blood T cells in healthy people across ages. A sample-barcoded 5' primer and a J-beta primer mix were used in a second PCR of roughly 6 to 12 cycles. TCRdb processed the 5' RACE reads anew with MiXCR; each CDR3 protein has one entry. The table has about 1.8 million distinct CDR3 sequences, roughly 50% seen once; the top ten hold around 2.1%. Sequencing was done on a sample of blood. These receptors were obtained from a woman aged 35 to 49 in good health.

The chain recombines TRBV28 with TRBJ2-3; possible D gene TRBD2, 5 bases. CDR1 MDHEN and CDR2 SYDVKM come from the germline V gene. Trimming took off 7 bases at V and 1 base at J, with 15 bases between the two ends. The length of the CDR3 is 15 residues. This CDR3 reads CASNGRGSGTDTQYF. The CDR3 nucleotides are TGTGCCAGCAACGGCCGGGGATCGGGCACAGATACGCAGTATTTT.

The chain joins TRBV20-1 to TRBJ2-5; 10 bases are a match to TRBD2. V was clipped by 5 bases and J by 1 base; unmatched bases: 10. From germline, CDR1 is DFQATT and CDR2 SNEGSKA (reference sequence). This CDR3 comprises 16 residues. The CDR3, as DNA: TGCAGTGCTCCCTATGGAGCGGGGGGGACCCAAGAGACCCAGTACTTC. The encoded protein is CSAPYGAGGTQETQYF.

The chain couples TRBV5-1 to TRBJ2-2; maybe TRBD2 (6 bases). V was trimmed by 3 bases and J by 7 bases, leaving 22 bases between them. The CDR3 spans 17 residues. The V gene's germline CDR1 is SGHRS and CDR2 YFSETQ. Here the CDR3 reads CASSSGLGDVWHGELFF. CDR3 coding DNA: TGCGCCAGCAGCTCGGGACTGGGAGACGTGTGGCACGGGGAGCTGTTTTTT.

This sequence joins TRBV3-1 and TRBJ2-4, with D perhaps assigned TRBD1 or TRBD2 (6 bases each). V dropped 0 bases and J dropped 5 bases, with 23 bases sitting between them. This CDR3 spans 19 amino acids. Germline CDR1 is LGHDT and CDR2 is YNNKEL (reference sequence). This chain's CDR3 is CASSQDSVGKGGRENIQYF. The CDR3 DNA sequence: TGTGCCAGCAGCCAAGATTCAGTCGGAAAGGGGGGCCGGGAAAACATTCAGTACTTC.

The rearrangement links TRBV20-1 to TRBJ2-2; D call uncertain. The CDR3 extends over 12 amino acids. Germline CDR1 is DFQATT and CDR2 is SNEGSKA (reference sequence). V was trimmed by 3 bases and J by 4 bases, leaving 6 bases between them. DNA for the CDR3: TGCAGTGCTAGCGTGAGCACCGGGGAGCTGTTTTTT. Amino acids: CSASVSTGELFF.

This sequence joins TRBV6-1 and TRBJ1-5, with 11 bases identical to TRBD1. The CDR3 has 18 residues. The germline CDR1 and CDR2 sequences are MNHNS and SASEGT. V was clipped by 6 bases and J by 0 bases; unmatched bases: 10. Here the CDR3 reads CASRGGQGGLYSNQPQHF. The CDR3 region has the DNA TGTGCCAGCAGGGGGGGACAGGGGGGACTATATAGCAATCAGCCCCAGCATTTT.

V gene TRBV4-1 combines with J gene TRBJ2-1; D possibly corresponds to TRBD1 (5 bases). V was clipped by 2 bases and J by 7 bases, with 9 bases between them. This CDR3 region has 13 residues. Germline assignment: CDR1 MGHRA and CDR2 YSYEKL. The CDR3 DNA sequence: TGCGCCAGCAGCCAATCGCAGGGTAATGAGCAGTTCTTC. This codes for CASSQSQGNEQFF.

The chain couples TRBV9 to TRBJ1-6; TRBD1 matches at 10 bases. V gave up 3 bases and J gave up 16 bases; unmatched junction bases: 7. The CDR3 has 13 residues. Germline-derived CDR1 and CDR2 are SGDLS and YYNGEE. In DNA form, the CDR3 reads TGTGCCAGCAGCGCCGGGACAGGGGCCCTTCTCCACTTT. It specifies CASSAGTGALLHF. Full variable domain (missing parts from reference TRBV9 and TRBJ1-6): DSGVTQTPKHLITATGQRVTLRCSPRSGDLSVYWYQQSLDQGLQFLIQYYNGEERAKGNILERFSAQQFPDLHSELNLSSLELGDSALYFCASSAGTGALLHFGNGTRLTVT.

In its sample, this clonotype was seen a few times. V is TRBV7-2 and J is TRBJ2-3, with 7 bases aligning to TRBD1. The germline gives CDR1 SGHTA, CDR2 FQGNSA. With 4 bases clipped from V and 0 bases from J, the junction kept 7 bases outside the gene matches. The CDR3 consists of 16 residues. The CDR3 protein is CASSSKRQGSTDTQYF. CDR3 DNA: TGTGCCAGCAGCTCCAAAAGACAGGGCAGCACAGATACGCAGTATTTT.

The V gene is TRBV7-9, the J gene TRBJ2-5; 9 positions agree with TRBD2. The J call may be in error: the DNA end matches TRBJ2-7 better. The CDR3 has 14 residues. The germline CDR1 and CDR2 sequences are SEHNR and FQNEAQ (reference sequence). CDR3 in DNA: TGTGCCAGCAGCCAAAGCGGGGGGCCCTGCGAGCAGTACTTC. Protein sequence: CASSQSGGPCEQYF.

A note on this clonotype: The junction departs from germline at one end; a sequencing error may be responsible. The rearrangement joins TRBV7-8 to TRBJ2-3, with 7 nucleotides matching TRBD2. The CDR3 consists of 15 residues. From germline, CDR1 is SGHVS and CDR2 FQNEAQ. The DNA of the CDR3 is TGTGCCAGCAGCCCACTCCGGGAGGCCACAGATACACAGTATTTT. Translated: CASSPLREATDTQYF.

The DNA for the CDR3 is TGTGCCAGCAGTAGCCGGGACACTCCGGAGACCCAGTACTTC. Protein: CASSSRDTPETQYF. The chain joins TRBV28 to TRBJ2-5; possible D gene TRBD1, 6 bases. The CDR3 sequence is 14 residues long. In germline, CDR1 is MDHEN, CDR2 SYDVKM. V lost 5 bases and J 5 bases, leaving 15 bases between the germline ends.

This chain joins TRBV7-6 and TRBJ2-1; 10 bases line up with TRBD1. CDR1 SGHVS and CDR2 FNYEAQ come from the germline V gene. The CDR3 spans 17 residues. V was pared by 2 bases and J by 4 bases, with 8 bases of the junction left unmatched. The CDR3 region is CASSLRSGTGDYNEQFF. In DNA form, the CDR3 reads TGTGCCAGCAGCTTACGGTCCGGGACAGGGGATTACAATGAGCAGTTCTTC.

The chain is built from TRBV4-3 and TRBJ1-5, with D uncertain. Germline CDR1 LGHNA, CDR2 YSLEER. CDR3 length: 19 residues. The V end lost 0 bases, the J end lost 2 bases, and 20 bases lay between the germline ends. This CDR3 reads CASSQDHFFMEGRNQPQHF. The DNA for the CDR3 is TGCGCCAGCAGCCAAGATCATTTTTTTATGGAGGGTCGCAATCAGCCCCAGCATTTT.

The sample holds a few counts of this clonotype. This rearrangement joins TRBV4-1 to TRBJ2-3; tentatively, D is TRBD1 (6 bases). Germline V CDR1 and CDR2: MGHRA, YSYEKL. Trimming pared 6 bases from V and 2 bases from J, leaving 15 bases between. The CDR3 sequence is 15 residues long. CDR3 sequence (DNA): TGCGCCAGCAGTCCCCGGGACAAAGTCACAGATACGCAGTATTTT. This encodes CASSPRDKVTDTQYF.

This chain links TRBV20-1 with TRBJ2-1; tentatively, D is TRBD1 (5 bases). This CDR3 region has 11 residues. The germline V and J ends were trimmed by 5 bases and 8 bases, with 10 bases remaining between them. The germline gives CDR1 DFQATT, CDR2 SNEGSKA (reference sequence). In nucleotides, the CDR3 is TGCAGTGCTCGACAGTTAGATGAGCAGTTCTTC. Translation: CSARQLDEQFF.

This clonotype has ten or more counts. For the CDR3, the DNA is TGCGCCAGCAGCCAAGACCGGACAGGGGCCTACGAGCAGTACTTC. Protein product: CASSQDRTGAYEQYF. The rearrangement joins TRBV4-3 to TRBJ2-7; 9 positions agree with TRBD1. From germline, CDR1 is LGHNA and CDR2 YSLEER. The CDR3 contains 15 residues. V lost 0 bases, J lost 2 bases, and 2 bases stayed unmatched.

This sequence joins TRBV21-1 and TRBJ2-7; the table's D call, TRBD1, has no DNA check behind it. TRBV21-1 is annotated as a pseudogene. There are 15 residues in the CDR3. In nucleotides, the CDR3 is TGTGCCAGCAGCAAAGCTTCGGACAGGACCTACGAGCAGTACTTC. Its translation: CASSKASDRTYEQYF.

CDR3 in amino acids: CASRGGTYGYTF. CDR3 nucleotide sequence: TGTGCCAGCAGAGGGGGAACCTATGGCTACACCTTC. The chain uses TRBV2 and TRBJ1-2; possible D gene TRBD1, 6 bases. Trimming removed 6 bases at V and 4 bases at J, with 9 bases between. This CDR3 region has 12 residues. Germline CDR1 SNHLY, CDR2 FYNNEI.

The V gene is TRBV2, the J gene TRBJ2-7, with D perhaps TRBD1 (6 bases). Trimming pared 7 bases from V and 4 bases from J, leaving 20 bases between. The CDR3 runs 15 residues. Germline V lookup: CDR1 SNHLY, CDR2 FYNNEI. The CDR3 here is CASTPNRQAGYEQYF. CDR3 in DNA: TGTGCCAGCACGCCCAATCGACAGGCAGGATACGAGCAGTACTTC.

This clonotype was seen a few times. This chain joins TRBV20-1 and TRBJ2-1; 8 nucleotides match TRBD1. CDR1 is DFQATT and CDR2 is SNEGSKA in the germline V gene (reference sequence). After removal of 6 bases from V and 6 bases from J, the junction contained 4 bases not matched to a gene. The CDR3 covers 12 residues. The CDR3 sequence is CSALGQVNEQFF. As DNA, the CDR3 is TGCAGTGCCCTGGGACAGGTCAATGAGCAGTTCTTC.

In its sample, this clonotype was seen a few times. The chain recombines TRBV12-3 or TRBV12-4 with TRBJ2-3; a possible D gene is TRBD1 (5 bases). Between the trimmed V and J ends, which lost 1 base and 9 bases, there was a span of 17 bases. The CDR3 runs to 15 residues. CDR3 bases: TGTGCCAGCAGTTTAGAAGGTGGGCCGGCAGGGACGCAGTATTTT. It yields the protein CASSLEGGPAGTQYF.

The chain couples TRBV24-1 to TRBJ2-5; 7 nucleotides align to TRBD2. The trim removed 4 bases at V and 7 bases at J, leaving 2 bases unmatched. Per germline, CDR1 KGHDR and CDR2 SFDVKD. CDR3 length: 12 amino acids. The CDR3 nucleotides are TGTGCCACCAGTGACCGCGGGGGGACCCAGTACTTC. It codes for CATSDRGGTQYF.

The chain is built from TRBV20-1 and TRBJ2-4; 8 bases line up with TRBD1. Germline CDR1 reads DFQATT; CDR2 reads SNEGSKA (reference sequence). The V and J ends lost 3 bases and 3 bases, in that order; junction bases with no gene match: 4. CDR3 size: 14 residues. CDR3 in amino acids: CSAREGTGKNIQYF. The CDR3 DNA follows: TGCAGTGCTAGGGAGGGGACAGGCAAAAACATTCAGTACTTC.